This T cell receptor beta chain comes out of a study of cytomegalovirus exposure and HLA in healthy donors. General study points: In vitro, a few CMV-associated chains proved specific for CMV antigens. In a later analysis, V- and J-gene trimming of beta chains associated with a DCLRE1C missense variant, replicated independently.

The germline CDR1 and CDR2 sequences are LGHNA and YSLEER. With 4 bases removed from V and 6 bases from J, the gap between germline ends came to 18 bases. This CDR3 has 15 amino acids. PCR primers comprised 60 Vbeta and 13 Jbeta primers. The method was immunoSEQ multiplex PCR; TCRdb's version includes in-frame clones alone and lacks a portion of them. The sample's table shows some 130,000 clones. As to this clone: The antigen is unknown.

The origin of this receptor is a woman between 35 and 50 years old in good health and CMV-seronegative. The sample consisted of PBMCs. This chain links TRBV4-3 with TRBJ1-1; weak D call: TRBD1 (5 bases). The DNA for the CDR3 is TGCGCCAGCAGCCTCCAATTAGGACACCGCGCTGAAGCTTTCTTT. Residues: CASSLQLGHRAEAFF.